This entry describes one T cell receptor (beta chain). TCRdb keeps only in-frame clones here, not all; method: immunoSEQ multiplex PCR. This sample carries about 310,000 clones, roughly 86% of them seen once, and the ten largest clones take roughly 8%. These data originate in a study of blood T cell repertoires in COVID-19. Overall study: Acute-phase and convalescent COVID-19 samples originated in the United States, Italy and Spain. PBMCs, B-cell-depleted T cells, or T cells provided the cDNA or gDNA that made up the material.

Looked up from germline, CDR1 is MGHRA and CDR2 is YSYEKL. The CDR3 runs to 15 residues. The V and J ends lost 5 bases and 3 bases respectively, with 16 bases between them. The genes are TRBV4-1 and TRBJ1-2; D is unresolved. The specimen was peripheral blood. The sequence was obtained from a woman in her 50s who had recovered from COVID-19. The CDR3 coding sequence is TGCGCCAGCAGCGTTAGGGCCGTGCGGGACTATGGCTACACCTTC. It encodes CASSVRAVRDYGYTF.